This TCR beta chain was sequenced during a study of CD8 T cells in Susac syndrome. From germline, CDR1 is SQVTM and CDR2 ANQGSEA. The CDR3 covers 13 residues. Trimming removed 5 bases at V and 5 bases at J, with 12 bases between. A quantity of about 0.5 to 1 ug RNA underwent reverse transcription using random hexamers. TCR beta CDR3 was amplified by immunoSEQ covering 54 Vbeta and 13 Jbeta. A single record per CDR3 protein comes from TCRdb applying MiXCR to the immunoSEQ multiplex PCR reads. The sample records 110,000 to 150,000 distinct CDR3 sequences, approximately 95% being singletons. The sequence came from a human donor with Susac syndrome. The source material was CD4+ T cells from PBMCs. J is TRBJ1-4 and V is TRBV29-1, with D uncertain. CDR3 region: CSVILDPNEKLFF. The CDR3 nucleotides read TGCAGCGTTATACTGGACCCGAATGAAAAACTGTTTTTT.